The clone carrying this T cell receptor (beta chain) was counted at least ten times. Its specificity is not known. TCR beta CDR3 regions were amplified from RNA transcripts. HTBI primers were the set used in a first-round RT-PCR of the TCR CDR3. One entry per CDR3 protein, called by TCRdb with MiXCR from the multiplex PCR reads. The repertoire holds nearly 600,000 distinct CDR3 sequences, with 12% to 15% as singletons. Ophthalmopathy patients had Clinical Activity Score at least 3, NOSPECS grade at least 4, duration under 3 months. Trimming took off 1 base at V and 7 bases at J, with 7 bases between the two ends. The CDR3 length is 12 residues. These data are taken from a study of T cells in Graves' hyperthyroidism and ophthalmopathy. Across the whole study: Upon initial diagnosis and before any treatment, peripheral blood was collected. Study-wide results and caveats: In simple terms, a model built on 13 V-J features told ophthalmopathy apart from stable hyperthyroidism.

The chain uses TRBV12-3 or TRBV12-4 and TRBJ1-1; D ambiguous. This clonotype was obtained from a woman aged 18-29 years with Graves' ophthalmopathy. The sequenced sample consisted of blood. CDR3 DNA sequence: TGTGCCAGCAGTTTAGTCAGCAGTGAAGCTTTCTTT. Protein: CASSLVSSEAFF.